This T cell receptor (beta chain) was identified in a study of regulatory T cells in long-lasting Graves disease. Time point specified: newly diagnosed GD, antithyroid drugs for less than 3 months. From RNA extracted from PBMCs, the TCR library was made. Construction of TCR beta libraries relied on iRepertoire HTBI primers and on Arm-PCR targeting CDR3 regions. TCRdb recomputed calls from the multiplex PCR reads with MiXCR, one row per CDR3 protein. The table has roughly 220,000 distinct CDR3 sequences, about a sixth seen once. This CDR3 is 16 amino acids long. The germline V gene has CDR1 MDHEN and CDR2 SYDVKM. Trimming took off 4 bases at V and 0 bases at J, with 14 bases between the two ends.

The sequenced sample was peripheral blood mononuclear cells (PBMCs), obtained at new diagnosis, from a patient treated with antithyroid drugs. V gene TRBV28 combines with J gene TRBJ2-3; D call uncertain. This TCR was recovered from a female donor with Graves disease. The CDR3 region has the DNA TGTGCCAGCAGTTCCCCAACGGCCCGTAGCACAGATACGCAGTATTTT. As protein: CASSSPTARSTDTQYF.